A selection of T cell receptor beta chains follows, all from one sample in a study of identical twins. TCRdb analysed the 5' RACE reads with MiXCR anew, one entry per CDR3 protein. This table holds about 260,000 distinct CDR3 sequences, approximately 7% found once. These same data were also listed under a study on yellow fever vaccine responses in identical twins.

The sample taken for sequencing was memory (CD45RO+) T cells sorted from blood. The receptor source for this set is a woman in her late teens or twenties in good health. Each CDR3 is given with its conserved first and last residue. Each record gives: J gene, V gene, D gene, clone size, CDR3 protein, CDR3 DNA. A D gene is named only where the DNA matches it firmly. Only part of the rows carry a size: once, few, many, or a class if the clone is expanded.

>TRBJ2-2|TRBV12-3/TRBV12-4|NA|few
CASSPRQIPGELFF
TGTGCCAGCAGTCCCCGACAGATCCCCGGGGAGCTGTTTTTT
>TRBJ2-4|TRBV28|TRBD1|many
CASYQGQGAWGIPAKNIQYF
TGTGCCAGCTACCAGGGACAGGGGGCTTGGGGTATCCCGGCAAAAAACATTCAGTACTTC
>TRBJ2-2|TRBV20-1|TRBD1|few
CSARWTGRTGELFF
TGCAGTGCTAGGTGGACAGGGAGGACCGGGGAGCTGTTTTTT
>TRBJ2-7|TRBV7-9|NA|NA
CASSYHSVEQYF
TGTGCCAGCAGCTATCATTCGGTCGAGCAGTACTTC
>TRBJ2-1|TRBV21-1|NA|few
CASSKVGTGNEQFF
NA
>TRBJ1-1|TRBV29-1|NA|many
CSMRPDRPGAEAFF
TGCAGCATGAGGCCCGACAGGCCTGGGGCTGAAGCTTTCTTT
>TRBJ2-3|TRBV27|NA|many
CASSLAASTDTQYF
TGTGCCAGCAGTTTGGCGGCAAGCACAGATACGCAGTATTTT
>TRBJ2-7|TRBV28|TRBD1|NA
CASSPRTGIAYEQYF
TGTGCCAGCAGTCCTAGGACAGGGATAGCCTACGAGCAGTACTTC
>TRBJ2-3|TRBV6-1|TRBD2|many
CASSVTSGRPDTQYF
TGTGCCAGCAGTGTGACTAGCGGGAGACCAGATACGCAGTATTTT
>TRBJ2-2|TRBV7-6|TRBD2|few
CASSSGLADNTGELFF
TGTGCCAGCAGCTCGGGACTAGCGGACAACACCGGGGAGCTGTTTTTT
>TRBJ1-2|TRBV20-1|NA|NA
CSAREDSNYGYTF
TGCAGTGCTAGGGAAGACTCGAACTATGGCTACACCTTC
>TRBJ2-2|TRBV7-7|NA|many
CASGDLPGELFF
TGTGCCAGCGGAGACCTCCCCGGGGAGCTGTTTTTT
>TRBJ2-1|TRBV20-1|NA|few
CSARESGFSYNEQFF
TGCAGTGCTAGAGAGAGCGGGTTCTCCTACAATGAGCAGTTCTTC
>TRBJ1-2|TRBV10-3|TRBD1|NA
CAISVGTGDYGYTF
TGTGCCATCAGTGTCGGGACAGGGGACTATGGCTACACCTTC
>TRBJ1-3|TRBV2|NA|few
CASRNSTPSSGNTIYF
TGTGCCAGCAGGAACTCCACACCGAGCTCTGGAAACACCATATATTTT
>TRBJ1-1|TRBV12-3/TRBV12-4|NA|many
CASSHRQNTEAFF
TGTGCCAGCAGCCACAGACAGAACACTGAAGCTTTCTTT
>TRBJ2-1|TRBV20-1|NA|many
CSASSLEQFF
TGCAGTGCTAGCAGCTTGGAGCAGTTCTTC
>TRBJ2-7|TRBV28|TRBD1|many
CASSPLDRGFSYEQYF
TGTGCCAGCAGTCCCTTAGACAGGGGTTTCTCCTACGAGCAGTACTTC
>TRBJ1-2|TRBV28|NA|NA
CASIKNFSDGYTF
TGTGCCAGCATCAAGAATTTTTCGGATGGCTACACCTTC
>TRBJ1-5|TRBV6-1|NA|NA
CASSGRGSGNQPQHF
TGTGCCAGCAGTGGACGGGGTTCAGGCAATCAGCCCCAGCATTTT
>TRBJ1-1|TRBV29-1|NA|many
CSVEAQAGTEAFF
TGCAGCGTTGAAGCCCAGGCGGGCACTGAAGCTTTCTTT
>TRBJ1-5|TRBV2|NA|NA
CASSRGGASSNQPQHF
TGTGCCAGCAGCCGGGGGGGGGCGTCCAGCAATCAGCCCCAGCATTTT
>TRBJ2-3|TRBV20-1|TRBD2|NA
CSARDGTSGRKGTDTQYF
TGCAGTGCTAGAGACGGGACTAGCGGGAGAAAGGGCACAGATACGCAGTATTTT
>TRBJ1-1|TRBV5-1|NA|many
CASSLDFSALHTEAFF
TGCGCCAGCAGCTTGGATTTCTCGGCCCTACACACTGAAGCTTTCTTT
>TRBJ2-7|TRBV12-3/TRBV12-4|TRBD1|many
CASSEDRASSYEQYF
TGTGCCAGCAGTGAGGACAGGGCCTCATCCTACGAGCAGTACTTC
>TRBJ2-3|TRBV6-5|NA|NA
CASSYGGYGTDTQYF
TGTGCCAGCAGTTACGGGGGGTATGGCACAGATACGCAGTATTTT
>TRBJ1-5|TRBV10-3|TRBD1|NA
CAVGRDRTNQPQHF
TGTGCCGTGGGCCGGGACAGGACAAATCAGCCCCAGCATTTT